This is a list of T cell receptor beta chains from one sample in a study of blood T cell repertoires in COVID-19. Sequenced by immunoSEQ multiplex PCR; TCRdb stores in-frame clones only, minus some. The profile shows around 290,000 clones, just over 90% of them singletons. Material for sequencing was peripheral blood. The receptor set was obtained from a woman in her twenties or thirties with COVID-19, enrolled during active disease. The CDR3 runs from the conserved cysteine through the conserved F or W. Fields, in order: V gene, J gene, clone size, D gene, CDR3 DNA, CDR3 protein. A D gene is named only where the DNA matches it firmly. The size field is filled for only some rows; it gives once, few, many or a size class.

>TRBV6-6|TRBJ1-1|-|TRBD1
TGTGCCAGCAGTTACGCGACAGGGGGCGGGAACACTGAAGCTTTCTTT
CASSYATGGGNTEAFF
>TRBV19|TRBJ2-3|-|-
TGTGCCAGCGACCTCGGGTCTAGCGGCACAGATACGCAGTATTTT
CASDLGSSGTDTQYF
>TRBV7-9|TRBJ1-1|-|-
TGTGCCAGCAGCTTCGGGCTGACAGAGAACACTGAAGCTTTCTTT
CASSFGLTENTEAFF
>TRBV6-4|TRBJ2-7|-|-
TGTGCCAGCTGCCTATTCGAGGTCGGTTCCTACGAGCAGTACTTC
CASCLFEVGSYEQYF
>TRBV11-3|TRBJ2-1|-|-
TGTGCCAGCAGCTTAGAATCGACTAGACACAATGAGCAGTTCTTC
CASSLESTRHNEQFF
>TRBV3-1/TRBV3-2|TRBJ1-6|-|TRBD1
TGTGCCAGCAGCCAAGATAGGACAGGGGGTACACCCCTCCACTTT
CASSQDRTGGTPLHF
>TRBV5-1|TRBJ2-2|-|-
TGCGCCAGCAGCCTGGACAGGAACACCGGGGAGCTGTTTTTT
CASSLDRNTGELFF
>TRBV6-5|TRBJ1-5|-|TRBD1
TGTGCCAGCAGTAGTACAGGGGGCTTCGCTCAGCCCCAGCATTTT
CASSSTGGFAQPQHF
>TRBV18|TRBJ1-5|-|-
TGTGCCAGCTCACCACTAGGGGGATATAGCAATCAGCCCCAGCATTTT
CASSPLGGYSNQPQHF
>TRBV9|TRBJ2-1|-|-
TGTGCCAGCAGCTCAAGAGTCGCCGGGAGTCTGTCCTACAATGAGCAGTTCTTC
CASSSRVAGSLSYNEQFF
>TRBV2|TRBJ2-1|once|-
TGTGCCAGCAGGTACCGGACTCCCCCCCGGGATGAGCAGTTCTTC
CASRYRTPPRDEQFF
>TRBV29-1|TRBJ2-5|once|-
TGCAGCGTTTCACAGTTAGAGACCCAGTACTTC
CSVSQLETQYF
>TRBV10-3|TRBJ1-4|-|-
TGTGCCATCAGTGATGGGCAGGGCCGGAATGAAAAACTGTTTTTT
CAISDGQGRNEKLFF
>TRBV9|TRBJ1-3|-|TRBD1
TGTGCCAGCAGCGGAGATACAGGGGTTGGAAACACCATATATTTT
CASSGDTGVGNTIYF